This T cell receptor beta chain comes out of a study of beta chain features in type 1 diabetes. Notes on the study in general: PCR, the amplification step, might favor shorter templates, equally in patients and controls. Insertions were fewer and deletions more numerous at VDJ junctions in type 1 diabetes patients.

Stem cell-like memory, regulatory, central memory and naive CD4+ cells were sorted via CD45RO/CCR7/CD25/CD127/CD95/CD27. Purity exceeding 95% was reached by all sorted populations. The study reverse transcribed the entire isolated RNA, so it sequenced expressed TCRB transcripts. Here immunoSEQ multiplex PCR was the method, and the copy in TCRdb shows in-frame clones only, minus some. The top ten clones hold about 0.087% of a sample with 600,000 to 650,000 clones, around a sixth of them seen once. Concerning this clone: Its matching antigen is unknown.

CDR1 and CDR2 (germline): LGHNA, YNFKEQ. Trimming removed 8 bases from V and 2 bases from J, with 12 bases in between. The CDR3 totals 13 residues. The V gene is TRBV4-2, the J gene TRBJ2-5, with D perhaps assigned TRBD1 or TRBD2 (5 bases each). Sequencing was carried out using naive CD4+ T cells from blood. The sequence was collected from a man younger than 30 in good health. Written as DNA, the CDR3 is TGTGCCAGCCTGGGACGGGATCAAGAGACCCAGTACTTC. Translated: CASLGRDQETQYF.